This is a list of T cell receptor beta chains from one sample in a study of T cells after yellow fever vaccination. TCRdb reanalysed the 5' RACE reads using MiXCR and keeps one entry per CDR3 protein. The sample holds a few hundred thousand distinct CDR3 sequences; about an eighth are singletons and the top ten take roughly 3.1%. This specimen was CD4+ T cells sorted from PBMCs, taken 15 days after the yellow fever booster vaccination. These receptor sequences come from a man between 18 and 35 years old who received the YFV17D yellow fever vaccine. Each CDR3 is given with its conserved first and last residue. Each record gives: clone size, V gene, J gene, D gene, CDR3 DNA, CDR3 protein. D genes are given only for firm matches. For some rows the clone size is stated as once, few or many, or as a class when expanded; others skip it.

many,TRBV6-2/TRBV6-3,TRBJ1-1,.,TGTGCCAGCAGTTACGGTAGAAACACTGAAGCTTTCTTT,CASSYGRNTEAFF
few,TRBV7-2,TRBJ1-1,TRBD1,TGTGCCAGCAGCGACAGGGTTCGATGGGACTTT,CASSDRVRWDF
.,TRBV11-2,TRBJ2-1,.,TGTGCCAGCAGCTTCGTTTGGGGGGTTGGGCAGTTCTTC,CASSFVWGVGQFF
.,TRBV4-1,TRBJ1-6,TRBD1,TGCGCCAGCAGCCAAGAAGGTTCAGGGGGCCGTAATTCACCCCTCCACTTT,CASSQEGSGGRNSPLHF
.,TRBV21-1,TRBJ2-5,.,TGTGCCAGCGGGGGCTACGGGACAGGGTCCCAAGAGACCCAGTACTTC,CASGGYGTGSQETQYF
.,TRBV12-3/TRBV12-4,TRBJ2-4,TRBD1,TGTGCCAGCAGAGCCCCCGGGACAGCACTAAACATTCAGTACTTC,CASRAPGTALNIQYF
once,TRBV20-1,TRBJ1-2,TRBD1,TGCAGTGCTAGAACGGGACAGGAATTTGGCTACACCTTC,CSARTGQEFGYTF
few,TRBV7-2,TRBJ1-1,.,TGTGCCAGCAGCCCCCTCTTTCGGGACACTGAAGCTTTCTTT,CASSPLFRDTEAFF
many,TRBV12-3/TRBV12-4,TRBJ1-2,.,TGTGCCAGCAGTTTTGGGGGCTTAGACTATGGCTACACCTTC,CASSFGGLDYGYTF
.,TRBV27,TRBJ2-4,TRBD2,TGTGCCAGCAGTTTCGATCCAGCGGGGGGGGCCAAAAACATTCAGTACTTC,CASSFDPAGGAKNIQYF
few,TRBV5-5,TRBJ2-3,TRBD2,TGTGCCAGCAGCTCAGAAAAGCGGGGGGCGGGTACAGATACGCAGTATTTT,CASSSEKRGAGTDTQYF
many,TRBV6-2/TRBV6-3,TRBJ2-3,TRBD2,TGTGCCAGCACCAGTGGGGGGGGCACAGATACGCAGTATTTT,CASTSGGGTDTQYF
.,TRBV3-1,TRBJ2-5,.,TGTGCCAGCAGCCAGGCCGGGACGCTCCAAGAGACCCAGTACTTC,CASSQAGTLQETQYF
few,TRBV12-3/TRBV12-4,TRBJ1-1,TRBD1,TGTGCCAGCAGGTCACAGGGGGTTAACACTGAAGCTTTCTTT,CASRSQGVNTEAFF
many,TRBV4-3,TRBJ1-2,.,TGCGCCAGCAGCCAAGATGGGACACATATGGGCGGCTACACCTTC,CASSQDGTHMGGYTF
.,TRBV20-1,TRBJ2-7,TRBD1,TGCAGTGCTAGACCGGGACAGGGGAGGTCTTCCTACGAGCAGTACTTC,CSARPGQGRSSYEQYF
.,TRBV18,TRBJ1-4,.,TGTGCCAGCTCACCACTGGCCCGGACAGCTAATGAAAAACTGTTTTTT,CASSPLARTANEKLFF
.,TRBV12-3/TRBV12-4,TRBJ1-2,TRBD1,TGTGCCAGCAGGCAGGGGGCGACGGGCTACACCTTC,CASRQGATGYTF
.,TRBV6-1,TRBJ1-5,.,TGTGCCAGCAGTTCTACAGGGATGGTCTTTAGCAATCAGCCCCAGCATTTT,CASSSTGMVFSNQPQHF
few,TRBV6-1,TRBJ1-3,TRBD1,TGTGCCAGCAGCGAGGACAGGGGGGGTGGAAACACCATATATTTT,CASSEDRGGGNTIYF
few,TRBV30,TRBJ2-7,TRBD1,TGTGCCTGGAGTGGAGGGACAGGGGCCTACGAGCAGTACTTC,CAWSGGTGAYEQYF
many,TRBV5-1,TRBJ1-3,.,TGCGCCAGCAGCGAGGGCCTCGGTGGAAACACCATATATTTT,CASSEGLGGNTIYF
many,TRBV6-6,TRBJ1-4,.,TGTGCCAGCAGTGTCGGACCAAATGAAAAACTGTTTTTT,CASSVGPNEKLFF
few,TRBV6-5,TRBJ2-3,.,TGTGCCAGCAGCCCCCGGGACTCCCGCACAGATACGCAGTATTTT,CASSPRDSRTDTQYF
.,TRBV10-3,TRBJ2-7,TRBD1,TGTGCCATCAGTGAGGTTACAGGGGACTACGAGCAGTACTTC,CAISEVTGDYEQYF
once,TRBV25-1,TRBJ1-3,.,TGTGCCAGTGGGTCCTTCGGGGGAAACACCATATATTTT,CASGSFGGNTIYF
.,TRBV6-5,TRBJ1-2,.,TGTGCCAGCACCCGGGGTCGGGACTATGGCTACACCTTC,CASTRGRDYGYTF
.,TRBV12-3/TRBV12-4,TRBJ1-6,.,TGTGCCAGCAGTTCCTATGGGGGTGGATTGTCCTATAATTCACCCCTCCACTTT,CASSSYGGGLSYNSPLHF
few,TRBV20-1,TRBJ2-5,TRBD2,TGCAGTGCTAGAGATCCACTAGCGGGGGAGACCCAGTACTTC,CSARDPLAGETQYF
.,TRBV5-1,TRBJ2-7,TRBD1,TGCGCCAGCAGCTTGCAGGACAGGGCCTACGAGCAGTACTTC,CASSLQDRAYEQYF
.,TRBV2,TRBJ1-5,.,TGTGCCAGCAGTGAAGGGGGTTTTCAGCCCCAGCATTTT,CASSEGGFQPQHF
.,TRBV6-5,TRBJ1-5,TRBD1,TGTGCCAGCAGTTACTCGCAGGGGGCCCATCAGCCCCAGCATTTT,CASSYSQGAHQPQHF
few,TRBV7-9,TRBJ1-4,.,TGTGCCAGCAGCTTGGGATCAGGGGCGGGTAATGAAAAACTGTTTTTT,CASSLGSGAGNEKLFF
.,TRBV28,TRBJ2-3,TRBD1,TGTGCCAGCAGTATCGATAGGTGGACAGGGGACAACACAGATACGCAGTATTTT,CASSIDRWTGDNTDTQYF
few,TRBV7-2,TRBJ1-1,.,TGTGCCAGCAGCCCCCCGGGGAGATACCTTGAAGCTTTCTTT,CASSPPGRYLEAFF
many,TRBV20-1,TRBJ2-5,TRBD1,TGCAGTGCTTCTTCCCGAGGGGGCAAAGAGACCCAGTACTTC,CSASSRGGKETQYF
.,TRBV11-1,TRBJ2-2,TRBD2,TGTGCCAGCAGCTCCCAGCGGGGGGCCGGGGAGCTGTTTTTT,CASSSQRGAGELFF
.,TRBV5-6,TRBJ2-3,TRBD2,TGTGCCAGCAGCTCAGCGGGAGCCCTGGGAGATACGCAGTATTTT,CASSSAGALGDTQYF
few,TRBV27,TRBJ1-2,.,TGTGCCAGCAGAGCTAAAGGGTTGAGCTATGGCTACACCTTC,CASRAKGLSYGYTF
.,TRBV10-3,TRBJ2-7,.,TGTGCCATCAGCGGGGGTAGTGACAGCGACTACGAGCAGTACTTC,CAISGGSDSDYEQYF
.,TRBV6-5,TRBJ1-1,TRBD1,TGTGCCAGCAGTAGACAGGGCCCCACTGAAGCTTTCTTT,CASSRQGPTEAFF
.,TRBV4-2,TRBJ2-5,TRBD2,TGTGCCAGCAGCCAAGACACGGTAGCGGGGGGGCGAGAGACCCAGTACTTC,CASSQDTVAGGRETQYF
.,TRBV11-3,TRBJ2-1,TRBD2,TGTGCCAGCAGCTTAGGGTTTGGGAGGGATGAGCAGTTCTTC,CASSLGFGRDEQFF
.,TRBV6-2/TRBV6-3,TRBJ1-5,.,TGTGCCAGCAGGAAGGGGGATCAGCCCCAGCATTTT,CASRKGDQPQHF
.,TRBV6-2/TRBV6-3,TRBJ1-2,TRBD1,TGTGCCAGCAGGAGGGACAGCGTTAACTATGGCTACACCTTC,CASRRDSVNYGYTF
.,TRBV12-3/TRBV12-4,TRBJ2-2,TRBD1,TGTGCCAGCTCGACAGGGATAGACACCGGGGAGCTGTTTTTT,CASSTGIDTGELFF
few,TRBV10-3,TRBJ2-1,.,TGTGCCATCATGGAAACAGGAGCCTACAATGAGCAGTTCTTC,CAIMETGAYNEQFF
few,TRBV5-4,TRBJ1-3,.,TGTGCCAGCAGCTTCTCGGGCTCTGGAAACACCATATATTTT,CASSFSGSGNTIYF
few,TRBV7-2,TRBJ1-5,.,TGTGCCAGCAGCTTTGGGGGGGCTCAGGGCAATCAGCCCCAGCATTTT,CASSFGGAQGNQPQHF
.,TRBV20-1,TRBJ2-6,.,TGCAGTGCTAAGACAGGCTCTGGGGCCAACGTCCTGACTTTC,CSAKTGSGANVLTF
few,TRBV11-2,TRBJ2-5,.,TGTGCCAGCACCCTCCACACCCAAGAGACCCAGTACTTC,CASTLHTQETQYF